The 6 T cell receptor beta chains below come from one sample, sequenced in a study of cytomegalovirus exposure and HLA in healthy donors. PCR was performed using 60 Vbeta and 13 Jbeta primers. Some clones are missing from TCRdb's copy, which holds only in-frame ones; the method was immunoSEQ multiplex PCR. The data hold 200,000 to 250,000 clones, with around 80% observed a single time. Sequencing was carried out using PBMCs. These receptors all come from a man younger than 45 in good health and CMV-seronegative.

This chain uses TRBV6-5 with TRBJ1-2, with D maybe TRBD1 (6 bases). Germline values: CDR1 MNHEY, CDR2 SVGAGI. The CDR3 covers 15 residues. The V and J ends lost 0 bases and 6 bases respectively, with 14 bases between them. The CDR3, as DNA: TGTGCCAGCAGTTACTCGAGGTGGGGGGGCGATGGCTACACCTTC. Translating gives CASSYSRWGGDGYTF.

V gene TRBV6-5 combines with J gene TRBJ1-1; D unresolved. Trimming took 1 base from V and 0 from J, leaving 9 bases between them. This CDR3 is 15 amino acids long. CDR1 is MNHEY, CDR2 SVGAGI, per germline. The CDR3 is CASSYFRTVNTEAFF. In DNA form, the CDR3 reads TGTGCCAGCAGTTACTTCCGTACAGTGAACACTGAAGCTTTCTTT.

The DNA of the CDR3 is TGTGCCAGCAGTTTATCGATAGGACAGGGGGCCGGAGGCGAGCAGTACTTC. Translating it yields CASSLSIGQGAGGEQYF. The V gene is TRBV27, the J gene TRBJ2-7; 11 nucleotides line up with TRBD1. The junction had 10 bases not matched to a gene; V was cut back by 0 bases and J by 6 bases. Looked up from germline, CDR1 is MNHEY and CDR2 is SMNVEV (reference sequence). The CDR3 spans 17 residues.

The chain couples TRBV4-1 to TRBJ1-1, with TRBD1 as a possible D gene (5 bases). This CDR3 is 12 amino acids long. V lost 3 bases, J lost 12 bases, and 14 bases lay in between. Germline V gene sequence: CDR1 MGHRA, CDR2 YSYEKL. CDR3 region: CASSQGQVASFF. CDR3 coding DNA: TGCGCCAGCAGCCAGGGGCAGGTGGCGTCTTTCTTT.

This clone was counted only a few times. V and J are TRBV27 and TRBJ1-5; D is undetermined. The CDR3 totals 13 residues. CDR1 is MNHEY and CDR2 is SMNVEV in the germline V gene (reference sequence). With 0 bases removed from V and 4 bases from J, the gap between germline ends came to 4 bases. CDR3 sequence: CASSLSQNQPQHF. The CDR3 nucleotides are TGTGCCAGCAGTTTATCCCAGAATCAGCCCCAGCATTTT.

V usage is TRBV6-4 and J usage is TRBJ2-3; TRBD2 matches at 9 bases. J gave up 3 bases and V 2 bases, and 3 bases lay outside the gene matches. Germline CDR1 reads MRHNA; CDR2 reads SNTAGT. This CDR3 has 15 residues. CDR3 in DNA: TGTGCCAGCAGTGACGAGCTAGCGGGGACAGATACGCAGTATTTT. It is translated as CASSDELAGTDTQYF.